This is a list of T cell receptor beta chains from one sample in a study of blood T cell repertoires in COVID-19. Produced via immunoSEQ multiplex PCR; TCRdb's table is partial and in-frame only. The table lists about 140,000 clones, almost 85% of them singletons, with roughly 2.9% in the top ten. Sequencing used peripheral blood. These receptors all stem from a middle-aged man with acute or convalescent COVID-19. CDR3s include the opening cysteine and the closing phenylalanine or tryptophan. D genes are given only for firm matches. Part of the rows lack a size; the others show once, few, many or a class for expanded clones.

J,V,size,D,DNA,CDR3
TRBJ2-3,TRBV9,-,-,TGTGCCAGCAGCGTCAACAGCTACGATACGCAGTATTTT,CASSVNSYDTQYF
TRBJ2-7,TRBV18,-,TRBD1,TGTGCCAGCTCACCACGAGAAGGACAGGGCTCCTACGAGCAGTACTTC,CASSPREGQGSYEQYF
TRBJ1-1,TRBV6-5,-,TRBD1,TGTGCCAGCAGTTACTGGGGACAGTCGCAGCACACTGAAGCTTTCTTT,CASSYWGQSQHTEAFF
TRBJ2-2,TRBV5-1,-,-,TGCGCCAGCAGCATGAGCGCCGGGGAGCTGTTTTTT,CASSMSAGELFF
TRBJ1-2,TRBV14,once,TRBD1,TGTGCCAGCAGCCGCTCCCGGGACAGAGCTGGCTACACCTTC,CASSRSRDRAGYTF
TRBJ2-7,TRBV9,-,-,TGTGCCAGCAGCCTCTCCCCCGGGGGCTCCTACGAGCAGTACTTC,CASSLSPGGSYEQYF
TRBJ1-2,TRBV6-5,-,TRBD1,TGTGCCAGCAGTTACGGGCAGGGGGCTGGCTACACCTTC,CASSYGQGAGYTF
TRBJ2-6,TRBV9,-,TRBD2,TGTGCCAGCAGCGTAGCGGGAGGGGCCGGGGCCAACGTCCTGACTTTC,CASSVAGGAGANVLTF
TRBJ2-7,TRBV13,-,-,TGTGCCAGCAGCTTAGGCCCAAACGAGCAGTACTTC,CASSLGPNEQYF
TRBJ1-5,TRBV11-2,-,-,TGTGCCAGCAGCTTAGATCCGAGATATCAGCCCCAGCATTTT,CASSLDPRYQPQHF
TRBJ2-1,TRBV5-6,-,-,TGTGCCAGCAGCTTTTCAGGGAAGCTTGAGCAGTTCTTC,CASSFSGKLEQFF
TRBJ1-2,TRBV20-1,-,-,TGCAGTGCTGAGGATAACTATGGCTACACCTTC,CSAEDNYGYTF
TRBJ2-4,TRBV19,-,TRBD1,TGTGCCAGTACCCGGGGGACAGGGGTCCTAGCCAAAAACATTCAGTACTTC,CASTRGTGVLAKNIQYF
TRBJ1-5,TRBV7-9,-,TRBD1,TGTGCCAGCAGCTCTCAGGGACAGGACAATCAGCCCCAGCATTTT,CASSSQGQDNQPQHF
TRBJ1-2,TRBV29-1,-,TRBD1,TGCAGCGTTTCAGAACAGGGGGTCTATGGCTACACCTTC,CSVSEQGVYGYTF
TRBJ2-7,TRBV6-5,-,-,TGTGCCACAGACAGCTACGAGCAGTACTTC,CATDSYEQYF
TRBJ2-7,TRBV6-4,-,-,TGTGCCAGCAGTGAGCTCACTCTCTGCGAGCAGTACTTC,CASSELTLCEQYF
TRBJ1-5,TRBV5-1,-,TRBD1,TGCGCCAGCAGCCCCTTCGGGACAGGGGGAAGTCAGCCCCAGCATTTT,CASSPFGTGGSQPQHF
TRBJ2-7,TRBV6-1,-,-,TGTGCCAGCAGTGAAGACTACGGAACCTACGAGCAGTACTTC,CASSEDYGTYEQYF
TRBJ2-3,TRBV28,-,TRBD2,TGTGCCAGCCGACGGACTAGCGGGAGTCTAGATACGCAGTATTTT,CASRRTSGSLDTQYF
TRBJ1-5,TRBV6-5,-,-,TGTGCCAGCAGTTACTCTTGGGCAGGCACCCAGCATTTT,CASSYSWAGTQHF
TRBJ2-1,TRBV27,-,-,TGTGCCAGCAGTTTAGGACGGGAGTACAATGAGCAGTTCTTC,CASSLGREYNEQFF
TRBJ1-1,TRBV2,-,TRBD1,TGTGCCACCTCTTACAGGGGGGACACTGAAGCTTTCTTT,CATSYRGDTEAFF
TRBJ2-5,TRBV4-1,-,-,TGCGCCAGCAGCCAATGGGAGCTAGGCGAGACCCAGTACTTC,CASSQWELGETQYF
TRBJ2-1,TRBV5-1,-,-,TGCGCCAGCAGCATAGATTACAATGAGCAGTTCTTC,CASSIDYNEQFF
TRBJ2-7,TRBV6-6,-,TRBD1,TGTGCCAGCAGTTTTCAAGAAGGGGACAGAGTCTACGAGCAGTACTTC,CASSFQEGDRVYEQYF
TRBJ2-3,TRBV3-1/TRBV3-2,-,-,TGTGCCAGCAGCCTAGGCGGGGGCACAGATACGCAGTATTTT,CASSLGGGTDTQYF
TRBJ2-7,TRBV6-2/TRBV6-3,few,TRBD2,TGTGCCAGCAGTTCTGGACTAGCGGGAGGAGACGAGCAGTACTTC,CASSSGLAGGDEQYF
TRBJ1-4,TRBV3-1/TRBV3-2,-,TRBD1,TGTGCCAGCAGGCGGGACAGTGAAAAACTGTTTTTT,CASRRDSEKLFF
TRBJ1-2,TRBV9,few,-,TGTGCCAGCAGCGTAGATGCCAGGGAGGGTCGTGGCTACACCTTC,CASSVDAREGRGYTF
TRBJ1-2,TRBV7-9,-,TRBD1,TGTGCCAGCAGCCGGGACAGTAACTATGGCTACACCTTC,CASSRDSNYGYTF
TRBJ1-4,TRBV25-1,-,-,TGTGCCAGCAGTGAATATAGGGGGGGGTTTAATGAAAAACTGTTTTTT,CASSEYRGGFNEKLFF
TRBJ2-7,TRBV7-6,-,-,TGTGCCAGCAGCTTAGATGGGCTGAACTACGAGCAGTACTTC,CASSLDGLNYEQYF
TRBJ2-7,TRBV2,-,TRBD2,TGTGCCAGCACCCCACAACTAGCGGACAGCTCCTACGAGCAGTACTTC,CASTPQLADSSYEQYF
TRBJ1-2,TRBV28,-,TRBD1,TGTGCCAGCAGTTTACCCACCGGGACAGACTATGGCTACACCTTC,CASSLPTGTDYGYTF
TRBJ2-5,TRBV6-5,-,TRBD1,TGTGCCAGCAGTCGGGACAGAGAGACCCAGTACTTC,CASSRDRETQYF
TRBJ1-2,TRBV25-1,-,-,TGTGCCAGCAGTGATAAAAGAGATACTAACTATGGCTACACCTTC,CASSDKRDTNYGYTF
TRBJ1-1,TRBV6-5,-,-,TGTGCCAGCAGTTACGGGGGGGCCCAAAACACTGAAGCTTTCTTT,CASSYGGAQNTEAFF
TRBJ1-4,TRBV30,-,TRBD1,TGTGCCTGGAGTGCCGGGACAGGGAATGAAAAACTGTTTTTT,CAWSAGTGNEKLFF
TRBJ2-1,TRBV12-3/TRBV12-4,-,TRBD1,TGTGCCAGCAGCATAGACAGGGGCAATGAGCAGTTCTTC,CASSIDRGNEQFF
TRBJ2-1,TRBV9,-,TRBD2,TGTGCCAGCAGCGTTAGCGGGGGGGCTAACAATGAGCAGTTCTTC,CASSVSGGANNEQFF
TRBJ2-2,TRBV7-3,-,TRBD1,TGTGCCAGCAGCCGAGGGGACAGTTGGAACACCGGGGAGCTGTTTTTT,CASSRGDSWNTGELFF
TRBJ1-1,TRBV6-5,-,-,TGTGCCAGCAGTCCGCGGGGCACGAACACTGAAGCTTTCTTT,CASSPRGTNTEAFF
TRBJ2-5,TRBV9,-,TRBD1,TGTGCCAGCAGCGTAGGACAGGGCCCCGGGGAGACCCAGTACTTC,CASSVGQGPGETQYF
TRBJ2-1,TRBV27,once,TRBD2,TGTGCCAGCAGTTCTCCCCAGCGGGGGGGCTACAATGAGCAGTTCTTC,CASSSPQRGGYNEQFF
TRBJ2-1,TRBV27,-,TRBD1,TGTGCCAGCAGTTTGACAGGGACCTCGCGTGAGCAGTTCTTC,CASSLTGTSREQFF